Following are 11 T cell receptor beta chains from one sample sequenced in a study of CD8 T cells in ankylosing spondylitis. TCRdb passed the 5' RACE reads through MiXCR, listing each CDR3 protein once. The sample carries 50,000 to 70,000 distinct CDR3 sequences, approximately 6% recorded once. The specimen was synovial fluid, either unsorted or a sorted T cell fraction (not recorded which). Every receptor here comes from a male donor with ankylosing spondylitis.

The table lists this clonotype with many counts. The chain carries TRBV28 and TRBJ1-4; the D is unclear. This CDR3 comprises 14 residues. V was trimmed by 7 bases and J by 8 bases, leaving 17 bases between them. From germline, CDR1 is MDHEN and CDR2 SYDVKM. CDR3 bases: TGTGCCAGCACACTGACCCCCGAATTGGAAAAACTGTTTTTT. Translation: CASTLTPELEKLFF.

The table lists this clonotype with many counts. The rearrangement joins TRBV7-8 to TRBJ2-1, with unresolved D. Germline values: CDR1 SGHVS, CDR2 FQNEAQ. V shed 5 bases and J shed 2 bases, with 10 bases lying between them. The CDR3 has 14 amino acids. The CDR3 DNA reads TGTGCCAGCAGCCTGCCTTTGGCCTACAATGAGCAGTTCTTC. Translated, it gives CASSLPLAYNEQFF.

Many counts were recorded for this clonotype. The gene calls are TRBV7-9 and TRBJ2-1; 10 bases align to TRBD2. Trimming cost V 2 bases and J 5 bases; bases outside gene matches: 0. The V gene's germline CDR1 is SEHNR and CDR2 FQNEAQ (reference sequence). This CDR3 region has 14 residues. CDR3 in amino acids: CASSLTSGDNEQFF. The DNA for the CDR3 is TGTGCCAGCAGCTTAACTAGCGGGGACAATGAGCAGTTCTTC.

This clonotype came up many times. The chain combines TRBV7-2 with TRBJ2-3, with 7 bases lining up with TRBD1. From germline, CDR1 is SGHTA and CDR2 FQGNSA. The CDR3 has 14 residues. V trimming: 5 bases; J trimming: 3 bases; junction bases outside the gene matches: 5. The CDR3 bases are TGTGCCAGCAGCCGAGCCAGGGGGACAGATACGCAGTATTTT. Protein product: CASSRARGTDTQYF.

This clonotype was found many times. V usage is TRBV7-9 and J usage is TRBJ2-3; D might be TRBD1 or TRBD2, each matching 5 bases. V dropped 6 bases and J dropped 3 bases, with 10 bases sitting between them. The CDR3 totals 13 residues. Germline V lookup: CDR1 SEHNR, CDR2 FQNEAQ (reference sequence). CDR3 residues: CASSSGTTDTQYF. The CDR3, as DNA: TGTGCCAGCAGTTCCGGGACGACAGATACGCAGTATTTT.

This clonotype is medium-sized (0.01 to 0.1%) within its sample. This chain joins TRBV27 and TRBJ2-4; possibly TRBD2 for D (5 bases). There are 15 residues in the CDR3. Trimming stripped 3 bases from V and 2 bases from J, with 11 bases between. Germline-derived CDR1 and CDR2 are MNHEY and SMNVEV (reference sequence). CDR3 coding DNA: TGTGCCAGCAGTTTGAGGGTGCCTTCCAAAAACATTCAGTACTTC. It is translated as CASSLRVPSKNIQYF.

V usage is TRBV28 and J usage is TRBJ1-2; D is unclear. The CDR3 runs 15 residues. V was pared by 6 bases and J by 2 bases, with 16 bases between. The V gene's germline CDR1 is MDHEN and CDR2 SYDVKM. This CDR3 is CASSPTMWKNYGYTF. The CDR3 nucleotides are TGTGCCAGCAGCCCAACAATGTGGAAAAACTATGGCTACACCTTC.

This chain joins TRBV29-1 and TRBJ2-1; 9 bases fit TRBD2. Trimming removed 7 bases from V and 4 bases from J; junction bases left unmatched: 8. The germline gives CDR1 SQVTM, CDR2 ANQGSEA. The CDR3 runs 14 residues. CDR3 sequence reads: CSALTSGSYNEQFF. CDR3 nucleotide sequence: TGCAGCGCATTGACTAGCGGAAGTTACAATGAGCAGTTCTTC.

This clonotype was recorded many times. V is TRBV10-3 and J is TRBJ2-5; 12 bases are a match to TRBD2. Losses at the gene ends were 10 bases for V and 5 bases for J; bases not matched to a gene: 8. Germline V lookup: CDR1 ENHRY, CDR2 SYGVKD. The CDR3 is made up of 14 amino acids. The chain's CDR3 is CATRLAGEVETQYF. Written as DNA, the CDR3 is TGTGCCACCCGACTAGCGGGAGAGGTGGAGACCCAGTACTTC.

This clonotype was counted a few times. The CDR3 region is CASSLGGTGRPGRDGYTF. The CDR3, as DNA: TGCGCCAGCAGCTTGGGCGGGACAGGTCGACCCGGCCGGGATGGCTACACCTTC. The chain employs TRBV5-1 and TRBJ1-2, with 8 nucleotides matching TRBD1. The CDR3 spans 18 residues. The ends lost 0 bases at V and 6 bases at J; junction bases unmatched: 16. Germline loops: CDR1 SGHRS, CDR2 YFSETQ.

In its sample, this clonotype was seen many times. V usage is TRBV29-1 and J usage is TRBJ2-3; TRBD2 matches at 7 bases. V lost 7 bases and J lost 3; bases outside the gene matches: 13. The CDR3 totals 15 residues. Per germline, CDR1 SQVTM and CDR2 ANQGSEA. CDR3 nucleotide sequence: TGCAGCGAAGTGGGAGCGGGGCTTGGTACAGATACGCAGTATTTT. This gives the protein CSEVGAGLGTDTQYF.